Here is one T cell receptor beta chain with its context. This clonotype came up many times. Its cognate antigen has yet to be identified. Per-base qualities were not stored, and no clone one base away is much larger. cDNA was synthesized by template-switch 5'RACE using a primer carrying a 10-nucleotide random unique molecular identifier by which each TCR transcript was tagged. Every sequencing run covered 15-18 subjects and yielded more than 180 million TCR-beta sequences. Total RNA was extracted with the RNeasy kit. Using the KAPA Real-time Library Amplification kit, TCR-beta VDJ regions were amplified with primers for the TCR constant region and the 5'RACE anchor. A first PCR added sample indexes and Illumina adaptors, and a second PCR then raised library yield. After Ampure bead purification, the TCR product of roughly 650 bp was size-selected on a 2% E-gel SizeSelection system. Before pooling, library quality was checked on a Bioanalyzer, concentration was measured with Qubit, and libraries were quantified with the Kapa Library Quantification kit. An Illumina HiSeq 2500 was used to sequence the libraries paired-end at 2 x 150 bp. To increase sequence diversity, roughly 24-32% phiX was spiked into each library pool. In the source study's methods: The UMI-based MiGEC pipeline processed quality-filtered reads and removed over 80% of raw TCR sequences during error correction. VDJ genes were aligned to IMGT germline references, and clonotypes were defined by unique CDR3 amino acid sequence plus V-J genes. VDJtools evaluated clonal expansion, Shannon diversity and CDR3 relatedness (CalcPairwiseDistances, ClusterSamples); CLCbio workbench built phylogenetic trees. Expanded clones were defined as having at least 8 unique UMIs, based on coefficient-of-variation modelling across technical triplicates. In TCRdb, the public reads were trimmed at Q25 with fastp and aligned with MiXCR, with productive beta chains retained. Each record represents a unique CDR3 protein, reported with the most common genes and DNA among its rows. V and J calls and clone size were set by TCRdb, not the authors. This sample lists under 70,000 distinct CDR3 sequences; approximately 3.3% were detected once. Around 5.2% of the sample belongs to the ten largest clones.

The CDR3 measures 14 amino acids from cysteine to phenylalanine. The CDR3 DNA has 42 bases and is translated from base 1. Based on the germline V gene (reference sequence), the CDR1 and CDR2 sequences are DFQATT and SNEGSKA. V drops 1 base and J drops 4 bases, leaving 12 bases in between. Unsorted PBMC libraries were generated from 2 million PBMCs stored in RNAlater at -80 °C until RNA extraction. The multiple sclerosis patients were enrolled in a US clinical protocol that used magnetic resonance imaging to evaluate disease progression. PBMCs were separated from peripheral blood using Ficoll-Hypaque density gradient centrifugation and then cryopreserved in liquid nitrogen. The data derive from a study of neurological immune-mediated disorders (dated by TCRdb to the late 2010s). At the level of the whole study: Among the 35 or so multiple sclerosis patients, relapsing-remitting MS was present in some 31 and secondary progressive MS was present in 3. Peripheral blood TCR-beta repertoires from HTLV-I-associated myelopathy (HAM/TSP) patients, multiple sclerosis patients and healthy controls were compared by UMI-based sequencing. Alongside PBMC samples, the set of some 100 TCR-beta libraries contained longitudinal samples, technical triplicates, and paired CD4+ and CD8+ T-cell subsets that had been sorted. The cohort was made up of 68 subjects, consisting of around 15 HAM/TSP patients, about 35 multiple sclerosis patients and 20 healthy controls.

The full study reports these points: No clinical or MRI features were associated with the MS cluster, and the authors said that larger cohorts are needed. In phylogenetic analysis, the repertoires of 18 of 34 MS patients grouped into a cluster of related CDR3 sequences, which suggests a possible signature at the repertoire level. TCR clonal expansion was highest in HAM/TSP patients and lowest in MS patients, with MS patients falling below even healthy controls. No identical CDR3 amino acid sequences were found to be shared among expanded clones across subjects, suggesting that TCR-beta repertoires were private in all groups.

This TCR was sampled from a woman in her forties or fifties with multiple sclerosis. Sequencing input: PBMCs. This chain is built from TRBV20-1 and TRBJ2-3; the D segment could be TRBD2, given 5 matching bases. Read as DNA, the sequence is TGCAGTGCTAGAGTTGGAAGCGGCGCAGATACGCAGTATTTT. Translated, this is CSARVGSGADTQYF.